This T cell receptor beta chain was captured in a study of cytomegalovirus exposure and HLA in healthy donors. It was with 60 Vbeta and 13 Jbeta primers that the PCR ran. Sequencing was performed with immunoSEQ multiplex PCR; in TCRdb, only in-frame clones are kept and a portion is missing. Of roughly 100,000 clones listed, 70% to 80% were seen once; the top ten hold roughly 2.5%. From germline, CDR1 is SGHAT and CDR2 FQNNGV. The V and J ends lost 3 bases and 5 bases, in that order; junction bases with no gene match: 12. The CDR3 loop spans 16 amino acids. Broader study findings: TCR beta chains numbering under 200 were designated cytomegalovirus-associated. Evidence from a later analysis indicated that most CMV-associated TCR beta chains looked HLA-restricted. TCR beta chain V- and J-gene trimming was linked, in a later analysis, to a missense variant in DCLRE1C. Reported performance of the classifier showed diagnosis of cytomegalovirus status with high specificity and sensitivity.

This clone showed up many times. The antigen remains undetermined. The sample comprised PBMCs. The chain carries TRBV11-2 and TRBJ2-7, with 8 positions matching TRBD1. This receptor was taken from a man between 50 and 59 years old in good health and CMV-seropositive. The CDR3 region is CASSFSGGPLTNEQYF. CDR3 in DNA: TGTGCCAGCAGCTTTTCAGGGGGCCCTCTTACCAACGAGCAGTACTTC.